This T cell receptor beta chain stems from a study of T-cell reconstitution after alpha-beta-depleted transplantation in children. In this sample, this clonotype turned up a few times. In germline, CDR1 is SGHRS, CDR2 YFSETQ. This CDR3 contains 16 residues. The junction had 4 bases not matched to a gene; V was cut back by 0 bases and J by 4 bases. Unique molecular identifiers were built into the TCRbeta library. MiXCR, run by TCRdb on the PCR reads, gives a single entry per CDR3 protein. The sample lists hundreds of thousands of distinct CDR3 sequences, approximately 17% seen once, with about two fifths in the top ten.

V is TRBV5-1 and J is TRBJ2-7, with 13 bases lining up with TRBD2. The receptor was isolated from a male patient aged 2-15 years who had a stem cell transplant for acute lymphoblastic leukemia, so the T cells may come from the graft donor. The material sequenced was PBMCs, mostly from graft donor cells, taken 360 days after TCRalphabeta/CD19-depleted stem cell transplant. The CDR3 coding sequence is TGCGCCAGCAGCTTGGACGAGACTAGCGGGGGGTACGAGCAGTACTTC. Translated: CASSLDETSGGYEQYF.